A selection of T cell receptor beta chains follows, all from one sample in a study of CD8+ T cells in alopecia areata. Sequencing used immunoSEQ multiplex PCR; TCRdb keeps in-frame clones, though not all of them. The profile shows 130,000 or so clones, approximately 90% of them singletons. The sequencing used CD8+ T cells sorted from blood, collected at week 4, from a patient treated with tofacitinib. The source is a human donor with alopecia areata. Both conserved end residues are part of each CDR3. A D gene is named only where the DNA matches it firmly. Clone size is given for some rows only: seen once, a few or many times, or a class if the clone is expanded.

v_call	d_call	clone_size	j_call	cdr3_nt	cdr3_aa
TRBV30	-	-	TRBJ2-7	TGTGCCTGGGTTACCAGGGACTCCTACGAGCAGTACTTC	CAWVTRDSYEQYF
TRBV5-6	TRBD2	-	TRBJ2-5	TGTGCCAGCAGCTTGGGGGAGCGGGAGTGGGAGACCCAGTACTTC	CASSLGEREWETQYF
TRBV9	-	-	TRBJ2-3	TGTGCCAGCAGCGTAGGGGGGGACCTGGCGCAGTATTTT	CASSVGGDLAQYF
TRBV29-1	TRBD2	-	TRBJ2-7	TGCAGCGTTGGGACTAGCGGGGCGAGCTCCTACGAGCAGTACTTC	CSVGTSGASSYEQYF
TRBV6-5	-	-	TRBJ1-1	TGTGCCAGCAGTTACTCTTGGCCTGAAGAAGCTTTCTTT	CASSYSWPEEAFF
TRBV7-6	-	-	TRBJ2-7	TGTGCCAGCGGGGTGGGAGGGGGTGGCTACGAGCAGTACTTC	CASGVGGGGYEQYF
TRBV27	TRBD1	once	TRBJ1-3	TGTGCCAGCAGTCCAGGGGGCGCGGGCTCTGGAAACACCATATATTTT	CASSPGGAGSGNTIYF
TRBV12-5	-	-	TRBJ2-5	TGTGCTAGTGGTTTGACAGGGTTGCAAGAGACCCAGTACTTC	CASGLTGLQETQYF
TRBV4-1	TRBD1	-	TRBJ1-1	TGCGCCAGCAGCCTAGGACAGGTGAACACTGAAGCTTTCTTT	CASSLGQVNTEAFF
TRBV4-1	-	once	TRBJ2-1	TGCGCCAGCAGCCGGGGAAATGAGCAGTTCTTC	CASSRGNEQFF
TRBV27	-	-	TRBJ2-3	TGTGCCAGCAGTTCCCCTCGTACCGGAGATACGCAGTATTTT	CASSSPRTGDTQYF
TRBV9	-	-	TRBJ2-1	TGTGCCAGCAGCGTAGGGGACAAGCAGTTCTTC	CASSVGDKQFF
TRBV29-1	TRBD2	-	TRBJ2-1	TGCAGCGCCGAGGCGGGGGTGAATGAGCAGTTCTTC	CSAEAGVNEQFF
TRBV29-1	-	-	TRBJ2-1	TGCAGCGTTGAAGGGACGGAACCCAAGCAGTTCTTC	CSVEGTEPKQFF